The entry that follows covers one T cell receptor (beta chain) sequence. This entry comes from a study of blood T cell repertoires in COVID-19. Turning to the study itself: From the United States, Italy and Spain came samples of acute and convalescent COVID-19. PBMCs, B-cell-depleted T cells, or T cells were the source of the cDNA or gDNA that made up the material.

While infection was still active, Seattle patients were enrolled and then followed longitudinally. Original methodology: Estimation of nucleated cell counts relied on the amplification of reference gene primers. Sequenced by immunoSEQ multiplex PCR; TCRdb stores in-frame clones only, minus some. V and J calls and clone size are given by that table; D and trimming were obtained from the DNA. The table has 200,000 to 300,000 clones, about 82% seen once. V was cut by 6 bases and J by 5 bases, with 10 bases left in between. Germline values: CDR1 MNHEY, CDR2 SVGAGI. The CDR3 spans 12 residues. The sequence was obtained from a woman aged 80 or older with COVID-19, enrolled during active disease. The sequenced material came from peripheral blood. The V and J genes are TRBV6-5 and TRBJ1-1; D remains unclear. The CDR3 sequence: CASRSTGTEAFF. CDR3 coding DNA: TGTGCCAGCAGATCGACGGGGACTGAAGCTTTCTTT.